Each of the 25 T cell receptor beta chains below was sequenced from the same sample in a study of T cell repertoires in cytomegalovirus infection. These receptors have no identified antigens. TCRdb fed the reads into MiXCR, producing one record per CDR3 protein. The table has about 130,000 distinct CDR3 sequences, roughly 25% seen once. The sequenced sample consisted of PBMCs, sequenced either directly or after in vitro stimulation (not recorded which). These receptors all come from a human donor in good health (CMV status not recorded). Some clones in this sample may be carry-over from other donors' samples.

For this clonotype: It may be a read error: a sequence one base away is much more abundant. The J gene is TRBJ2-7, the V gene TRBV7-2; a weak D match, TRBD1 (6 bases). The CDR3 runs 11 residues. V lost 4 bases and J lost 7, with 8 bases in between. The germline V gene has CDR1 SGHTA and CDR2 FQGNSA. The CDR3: CASSSTGEQYF. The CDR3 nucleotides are TGTGCCAGCAGCTCAACAGGGGAGCAGTACTTC.

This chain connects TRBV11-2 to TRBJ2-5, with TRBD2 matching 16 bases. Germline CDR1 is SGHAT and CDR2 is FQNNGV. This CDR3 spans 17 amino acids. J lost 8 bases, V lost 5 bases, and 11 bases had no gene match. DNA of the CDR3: TGTGCCAGCAGCGCGCCGGGACTAGCGGGAGGGCCATTTACCCAGTACTTC. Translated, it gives CASSAPGLAGGPFTQYF. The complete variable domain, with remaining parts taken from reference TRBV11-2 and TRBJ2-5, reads EAGVAQSPRYKIIEKRQSVAFWCNPISGHATLYWYQQILGQGPKLLIQFQNNGVVDDSQLPKDRFSAERLKGVDSTLKIQPAKLEDSAVYLCASSAPGLAGGPFTQYFGPGTRLLVL.

The CDR3 bases are TGTGCCAGCAGTGAATCCAAAAACGGGCGAAACACCATATATTTT. Its translation is CASSESKNGRNTIYF. The V call is TRBV6-1, the J call TRBJ1-3; no reliable D call. This CDR3 comprises 15 residues. V lost 2 bases and J 5 bases, leaving 13 bases between the germline ends. Germline V gene sequence: CDR1 MNHNS, CDR2 SASEGT.

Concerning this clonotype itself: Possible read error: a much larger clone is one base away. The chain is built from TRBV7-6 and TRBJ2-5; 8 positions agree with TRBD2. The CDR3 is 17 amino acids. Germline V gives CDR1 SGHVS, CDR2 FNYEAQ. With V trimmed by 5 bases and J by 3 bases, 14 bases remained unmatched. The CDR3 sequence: CASSPNAPSGFEETQYF. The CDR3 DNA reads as TGTGCCAGCAGCCCAAACGCCCCTAGCGGGTTTGAAGAGACCCAGTACTTC.

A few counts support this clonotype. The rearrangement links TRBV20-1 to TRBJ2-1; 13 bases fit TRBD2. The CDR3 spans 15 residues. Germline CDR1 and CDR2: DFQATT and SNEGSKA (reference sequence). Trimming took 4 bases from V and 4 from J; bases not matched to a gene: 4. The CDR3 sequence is CSATRTSGSYNEQFF. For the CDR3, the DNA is TGCAGTGCTACCCGGACTAGCGGGAGTTACAATGAGCAGTTCTTC.

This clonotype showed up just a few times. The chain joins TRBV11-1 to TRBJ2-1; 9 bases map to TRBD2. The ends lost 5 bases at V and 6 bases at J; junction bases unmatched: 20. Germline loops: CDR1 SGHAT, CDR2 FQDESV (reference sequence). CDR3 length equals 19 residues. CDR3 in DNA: TGTGCCAGCAGCCCTAAAACTATTGGGCGGGAGGGCCGGATCAATGAGCAGTTCTTC. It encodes CASSPKTIGREGRINEQFF.

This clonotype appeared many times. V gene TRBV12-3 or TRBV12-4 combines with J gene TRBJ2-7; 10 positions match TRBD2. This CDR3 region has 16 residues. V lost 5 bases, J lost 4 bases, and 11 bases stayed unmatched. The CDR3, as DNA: TGTGCCAGCAGTGGGACTAGCGCCAGACATGGGTACGAGCAGTACTTC. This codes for CASSGTSARHGYEQYF.

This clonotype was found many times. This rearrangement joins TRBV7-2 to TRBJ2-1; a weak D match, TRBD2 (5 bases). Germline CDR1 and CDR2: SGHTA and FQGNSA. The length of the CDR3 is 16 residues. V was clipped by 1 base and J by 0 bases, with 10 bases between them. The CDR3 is CASSLGGWGSYNEQFF. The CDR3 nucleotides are TGTGCCAGCAGCTTAGGCGGGTGGGGCTCCTACAATGAGCAGTTCTTC.

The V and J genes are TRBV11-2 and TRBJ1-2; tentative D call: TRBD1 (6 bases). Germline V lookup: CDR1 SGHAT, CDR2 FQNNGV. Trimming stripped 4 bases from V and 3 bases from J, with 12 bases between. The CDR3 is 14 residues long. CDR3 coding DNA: TGTGCCAGCAGCTCTATCAGGGGAGACTATGGCTACACCTTC. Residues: CASSSIRGDYGYTF.

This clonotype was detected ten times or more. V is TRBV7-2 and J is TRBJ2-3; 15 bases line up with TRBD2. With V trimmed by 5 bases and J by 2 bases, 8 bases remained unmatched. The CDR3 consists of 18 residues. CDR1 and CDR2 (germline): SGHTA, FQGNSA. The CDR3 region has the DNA TGTGCCAGCAGCCTACTGGGACTAGCGGGAGGAACCACAGATACGCAGTATTTT. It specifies CASSLLGLAGGTTDTQYF.

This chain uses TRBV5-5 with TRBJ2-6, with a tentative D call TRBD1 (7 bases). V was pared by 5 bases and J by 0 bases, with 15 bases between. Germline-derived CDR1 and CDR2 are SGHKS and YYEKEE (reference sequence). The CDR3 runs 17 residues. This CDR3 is CASSGGTASSGANVLTF. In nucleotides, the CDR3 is TGTGCCAGCAGTGGCGGGACAGCAAGCTCTGGGGCCAACGTCCTGACTTTC.

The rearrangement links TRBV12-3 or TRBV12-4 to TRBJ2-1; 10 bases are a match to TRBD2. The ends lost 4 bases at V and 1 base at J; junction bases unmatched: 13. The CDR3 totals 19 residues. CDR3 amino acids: CASSSPGLATVQSYNEQFF. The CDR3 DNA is TGTGCCAGCAGTTCCCCGGGACTAGCGACGGTCCAGTCCTACAATGAGCAGTTCTTC.

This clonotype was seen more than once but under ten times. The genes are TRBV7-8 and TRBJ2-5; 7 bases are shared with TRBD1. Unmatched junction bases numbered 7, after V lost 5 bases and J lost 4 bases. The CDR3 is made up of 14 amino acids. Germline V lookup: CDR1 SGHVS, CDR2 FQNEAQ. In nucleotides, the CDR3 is TGTGCCAGCAGCATAGGAAACAGGGGAGAGACCCAGTACTTC. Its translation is CASSIGNRGETQYF.

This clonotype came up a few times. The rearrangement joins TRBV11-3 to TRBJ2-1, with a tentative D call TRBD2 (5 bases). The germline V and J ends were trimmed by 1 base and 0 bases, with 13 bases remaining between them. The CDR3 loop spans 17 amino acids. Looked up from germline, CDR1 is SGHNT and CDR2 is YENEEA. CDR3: CASSLGGSVSSYNEQFF. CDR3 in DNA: TGTGCCAGCAGCTTAGGGGGTAGCGTGAGCTCCTACAATGAGCAGTTCTTC. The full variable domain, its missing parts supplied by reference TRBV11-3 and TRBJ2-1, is EAGVVQSPRYKIIEKKQPVAFWCNPISGHNTLYWYLQNLGQGPELLIRYENEEAVDDSQLPKDRFSAERLKGVDSTLKIQPAELGDSAVYLCASSLGGSVSSYNEQFFGPGTRLTVL.

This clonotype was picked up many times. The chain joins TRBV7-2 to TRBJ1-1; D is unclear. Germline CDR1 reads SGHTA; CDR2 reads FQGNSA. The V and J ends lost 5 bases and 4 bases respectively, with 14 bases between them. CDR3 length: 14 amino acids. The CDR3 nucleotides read TGTGCCAGCAGCCCAACGGTGGTGCCCACTGAAGCTTTCTTT. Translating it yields CASSPTVVPTEAFF.

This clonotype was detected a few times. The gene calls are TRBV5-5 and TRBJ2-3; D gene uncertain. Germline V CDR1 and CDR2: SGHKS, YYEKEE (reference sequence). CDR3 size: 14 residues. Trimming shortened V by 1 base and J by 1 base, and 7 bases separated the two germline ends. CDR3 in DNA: TGTGCCAGCAGCTTGCCGGACGGCACAGATACGCAGTATTTT. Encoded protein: CASSLPDGTDTQYF. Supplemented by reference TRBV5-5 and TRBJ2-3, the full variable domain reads DAGVTQSPTHLIKTRGQQVTLRCSPISGHKSVSWYQQVLGQGPQFIFQYYEKEERGRGNFPDRFSARQFPNYSSELNVNALLLGDSALYLCASSLPDGTDTQYFGPGTRLTVL.

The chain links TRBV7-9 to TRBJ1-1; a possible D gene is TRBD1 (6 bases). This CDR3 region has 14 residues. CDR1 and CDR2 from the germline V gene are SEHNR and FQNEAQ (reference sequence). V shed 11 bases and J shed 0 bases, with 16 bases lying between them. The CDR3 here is CAGSNREVNTEAFF. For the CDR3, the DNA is TGTGCCGGATCAAACAGGGAAGTGAACACTGAAGCTTTCTTT.

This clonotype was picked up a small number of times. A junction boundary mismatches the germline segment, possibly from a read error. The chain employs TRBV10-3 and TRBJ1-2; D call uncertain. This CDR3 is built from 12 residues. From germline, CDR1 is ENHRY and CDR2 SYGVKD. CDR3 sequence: CAMSGVNYGYTF. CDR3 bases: TGTGCCATGAGTGGGGTCAACTATGGCTACACCTTC.

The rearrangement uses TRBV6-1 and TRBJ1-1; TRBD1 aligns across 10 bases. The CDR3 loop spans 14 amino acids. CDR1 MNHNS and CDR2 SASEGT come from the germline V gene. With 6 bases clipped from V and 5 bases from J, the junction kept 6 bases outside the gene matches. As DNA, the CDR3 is TGTGCCAGCAGCCAGGACAGGGGGATGACTGAAGCTTTCTTT. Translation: CASSQDRGMTEAFF.

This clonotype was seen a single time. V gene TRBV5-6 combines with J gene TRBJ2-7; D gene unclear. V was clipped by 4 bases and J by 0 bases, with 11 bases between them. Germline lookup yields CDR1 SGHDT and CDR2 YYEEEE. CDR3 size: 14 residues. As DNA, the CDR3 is TGTGCCAGCAGCCCTGGGCGGCTCTCCTACGAGCAGTACGTC. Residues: CASSPGRLSYEQYV.

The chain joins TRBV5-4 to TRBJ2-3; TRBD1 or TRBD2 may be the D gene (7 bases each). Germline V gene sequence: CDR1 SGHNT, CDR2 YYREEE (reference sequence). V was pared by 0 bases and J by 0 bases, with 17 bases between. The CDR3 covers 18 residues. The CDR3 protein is CASSLGQGGSGSTDTQYF. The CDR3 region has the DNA TGTGCCAGCAGCTTGGGACAGGGTGGTAGCGGGAGCACAGATACGCAGTATTTT.

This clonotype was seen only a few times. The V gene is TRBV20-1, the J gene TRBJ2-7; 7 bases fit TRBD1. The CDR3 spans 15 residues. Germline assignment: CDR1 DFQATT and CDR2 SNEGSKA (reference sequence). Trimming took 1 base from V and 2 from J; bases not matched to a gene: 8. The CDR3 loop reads CSARGTGGFAYEQYF. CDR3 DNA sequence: TGCAGTGCTAGAGGGACAGGTGGATTCGCCTACGAGCAGTACTTC.

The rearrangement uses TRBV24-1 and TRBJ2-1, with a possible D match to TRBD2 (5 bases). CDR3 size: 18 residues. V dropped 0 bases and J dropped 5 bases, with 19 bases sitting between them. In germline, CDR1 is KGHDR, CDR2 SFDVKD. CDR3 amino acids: CATSDLKPRHLGDNEQFF. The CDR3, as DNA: TGTGCCACCAGTGATTTGAAGCCCCGTCACCTCGGGGACAATGAGCAGTTCTTC.

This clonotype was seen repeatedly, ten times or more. As DNA, the CDR3 is TGCGCCAGCAGTGAAACCGGGAGTGATACGCAGTATTTT. This translates into CASSETGSDTQYF. The V gene is TRBV10-2, the J gene TRBJ2-3; tentative D call: TRBD2 (6 bases). The CDR3 covers 13 residues. Trimming took off 3 bases at V and 6 bases at J, with 10 bases between the two ends. CDR1 is WSHSY, CDR2 SAAADI, per germline.

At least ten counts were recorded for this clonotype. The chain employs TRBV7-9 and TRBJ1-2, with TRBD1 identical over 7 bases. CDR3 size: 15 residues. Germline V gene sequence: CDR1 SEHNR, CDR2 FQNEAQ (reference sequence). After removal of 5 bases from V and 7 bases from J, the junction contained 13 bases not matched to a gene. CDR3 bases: TGTGCCAGCAGCCCGGGACAGAGGACTCTATCTGGCTACACCTTC. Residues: CASSPGQRTLSGYTF.